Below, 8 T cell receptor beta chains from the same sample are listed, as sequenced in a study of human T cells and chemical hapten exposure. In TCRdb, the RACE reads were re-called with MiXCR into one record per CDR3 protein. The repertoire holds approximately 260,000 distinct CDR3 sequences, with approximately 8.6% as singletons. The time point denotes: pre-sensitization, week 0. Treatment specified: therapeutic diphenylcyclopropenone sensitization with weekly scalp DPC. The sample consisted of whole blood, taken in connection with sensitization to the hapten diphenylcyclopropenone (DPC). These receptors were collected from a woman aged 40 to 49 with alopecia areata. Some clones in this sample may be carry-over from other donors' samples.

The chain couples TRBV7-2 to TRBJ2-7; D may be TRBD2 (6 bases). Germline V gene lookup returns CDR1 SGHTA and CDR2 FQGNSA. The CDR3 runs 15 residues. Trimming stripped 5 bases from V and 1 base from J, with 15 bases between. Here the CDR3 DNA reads TGTGCCAGCAGCCTTAGCGGCCCAGGATCCTACGAGCAGTACTTC. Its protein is CASSLSGPGSYEQYF.

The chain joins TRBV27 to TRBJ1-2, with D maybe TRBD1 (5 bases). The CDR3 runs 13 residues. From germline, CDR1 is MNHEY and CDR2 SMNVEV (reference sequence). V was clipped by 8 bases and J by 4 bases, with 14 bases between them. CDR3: CASSPTASYGYTF. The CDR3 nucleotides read TGTGCCAGCTCCCCGACAGCCTCCTATGGCTACACCTTC.

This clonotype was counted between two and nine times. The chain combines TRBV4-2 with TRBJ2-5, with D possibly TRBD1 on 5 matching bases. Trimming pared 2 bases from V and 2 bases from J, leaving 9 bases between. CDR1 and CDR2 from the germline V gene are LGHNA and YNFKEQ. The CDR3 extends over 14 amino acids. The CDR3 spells CASSQNRQQETQYF. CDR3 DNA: TGTGCCAGCAGCCAAAACCGACAGCAAGAGACCCAGTACTTC.

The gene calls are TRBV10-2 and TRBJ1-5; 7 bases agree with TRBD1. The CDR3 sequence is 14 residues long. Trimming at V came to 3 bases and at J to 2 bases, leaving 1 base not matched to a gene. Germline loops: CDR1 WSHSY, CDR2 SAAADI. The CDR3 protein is CASSDDRGNQPQHF. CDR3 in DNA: TGCGCCAGCAGTGATGACAGGGGCAATCAGCCCCAGCATTTT.

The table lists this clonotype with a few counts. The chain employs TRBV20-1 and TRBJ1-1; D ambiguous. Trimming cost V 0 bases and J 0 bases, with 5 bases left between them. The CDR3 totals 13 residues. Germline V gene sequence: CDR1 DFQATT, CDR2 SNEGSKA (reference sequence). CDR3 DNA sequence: TGCAGTGCTAGAGACACGTTGAACACTGAAGCTTTCTTT. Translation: CSARDTLNTEAFF.

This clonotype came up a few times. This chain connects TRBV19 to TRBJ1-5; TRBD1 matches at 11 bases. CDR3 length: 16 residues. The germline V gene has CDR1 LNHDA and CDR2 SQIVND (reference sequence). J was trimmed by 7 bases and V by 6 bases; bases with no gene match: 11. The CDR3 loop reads CASRRTGGAGGQPQHF. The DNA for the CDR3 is TGTGCCAGTAGGCGGACAGGGGGCGCGGGAGGCCAGCCCCAGCATTTT.

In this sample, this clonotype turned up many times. The CDR3 sequence: CASSALGGQGTDTQYF. The DNA for the CDR3 is TGTGCCAGCAGCGCATTGGGTGGACAGGGAACAGATACGCAGTATTTT. The chain links TRBV7-6 to TRBJ2-3; 8 bases map to TRBD1. Germline V gene data show CDR1 as SGHVS and CDR2 as FNYEAQ. J was trimmed by 3 bases and V by 5 bases; bases with no gene match: 10. The CDR3 spans 16 residues.

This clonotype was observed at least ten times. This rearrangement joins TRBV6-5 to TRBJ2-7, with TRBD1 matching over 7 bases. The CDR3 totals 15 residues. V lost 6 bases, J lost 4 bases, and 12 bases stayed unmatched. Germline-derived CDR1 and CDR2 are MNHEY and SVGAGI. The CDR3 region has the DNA TGTGCCAGCAGCCCCGGGACAGCGTGGACTTACGAGCAGTACTTC. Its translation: CASSPGTAWTYEQYF.